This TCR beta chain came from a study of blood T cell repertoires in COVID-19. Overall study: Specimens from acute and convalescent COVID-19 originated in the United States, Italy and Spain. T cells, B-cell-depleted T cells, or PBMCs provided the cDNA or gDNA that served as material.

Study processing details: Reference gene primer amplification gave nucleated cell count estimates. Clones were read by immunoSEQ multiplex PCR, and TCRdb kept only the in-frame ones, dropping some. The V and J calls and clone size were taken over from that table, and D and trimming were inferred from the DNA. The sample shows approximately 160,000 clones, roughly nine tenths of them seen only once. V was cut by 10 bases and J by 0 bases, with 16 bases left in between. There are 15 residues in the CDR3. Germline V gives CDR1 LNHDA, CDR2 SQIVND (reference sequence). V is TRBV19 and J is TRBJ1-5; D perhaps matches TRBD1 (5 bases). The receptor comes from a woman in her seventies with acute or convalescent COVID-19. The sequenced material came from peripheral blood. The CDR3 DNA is TGTGCCACACAATCCGCAGGGAATAGCAATCAGCCCCAGCATTTT. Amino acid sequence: CATQSAGNSNQPQHF.